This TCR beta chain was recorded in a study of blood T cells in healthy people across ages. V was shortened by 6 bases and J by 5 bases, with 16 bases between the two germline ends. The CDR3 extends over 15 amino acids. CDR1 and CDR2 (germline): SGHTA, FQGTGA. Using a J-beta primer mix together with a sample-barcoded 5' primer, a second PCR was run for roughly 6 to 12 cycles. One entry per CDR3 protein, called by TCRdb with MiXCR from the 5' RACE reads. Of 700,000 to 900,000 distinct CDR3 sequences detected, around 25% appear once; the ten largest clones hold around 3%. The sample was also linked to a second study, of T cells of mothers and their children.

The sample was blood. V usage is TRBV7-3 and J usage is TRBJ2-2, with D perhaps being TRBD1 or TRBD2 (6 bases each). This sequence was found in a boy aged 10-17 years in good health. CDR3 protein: CASSPSLGGTGELFF. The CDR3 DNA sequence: TGTGCCAGCAGTCCCTCCCTAGGGGGGACCGGGGAGCTGTTTTTT.